These T cell receptor beta chains were read from a single sample in a study of T-cell memory formation after mild COVID-19. From the 5' RACE reads, TCRdb called clonotypes with MiXCR, one entry per CDR3 protein. Of hundreds of thousands of distinct CDR3 sequences listed, 15% are singletons. The source material was PBMCs or a T cell subset sorted from them (not recorded which). The origin of the receptors is an adult woman who had mild COVID-19 (a few samples of this study predate the infection). Cell type and time point are not known. The CDR3 runs from the conserved cysteine through the conserved F or W. D genes are given only for firm matches. A clone size is listed for some rows: how often the clone was seen (once, few, many), or a class if it is expanded.

clone_size	v_call	j_call	d_call	cdr3_aa	cdr3_nt
few	TRBV28	TRBJ2-7	TRBD1	CASSGPDRGPYEQYF	TGTGCCAGCAGTGGTCCGGACAGGGGGCCGTACGAGCAGTACTTC
few	TRBV24-1	TRBJ2-3	.	CATSDPGQSTDTQYF	TGTGCCACCAGTGACCCTGGACAGAGCACAGATACGCAGTATTTT
few	TRBV7-9	TRBJ2-1	.	CASSFSRVAYNEQFF	TGTGCCAGCAGCTTTAGCCGGGTAGCCTACAATGAGCAGTTCTTC
once	TRBV9	TRBJ2-5	TRBD1	CASSVDRGHSETQYF	TGTGCCAGCTCTGTGGACAGGGGGCATTCAGAGACCCAGTACTTC
.	TRBV4-1	TRBJ1-2	.	CASSQDQGLNYGYTF	TGCGCCAGCAGCCAAGATCAGGGATTAAACTATGGCTACACCTTC
.	TRBV18	TRBJ1-1	TRBD1	CASSPQQGMDTEAFF	TGTGCCAGCTCACCGCAACAGGGGATGGACACTGAAGCTTTCTTT
.	TRBV2	TRBJ1-3	.	CASVQFYISGNTIYF	TGTGCCAGCGTCCAGTTCTACATCTCTGGAAACACCATATATTTT
few	TRBV20-1	TRBJ1-2	.	CSARGSEIEGYTF	TGCAGTGCTAGAGGGAGTGAGATCGAGGGCTACACCTTC
few	TRBV7-2	TRBJ2-5	.	CASSLRFGTQYF	TGTGCCAGCAGTCTAAGGTTTGGGACCCAGTACTTC
few	TRBV10-3	TRBJ2-3	TRBD2	CAITPSTSEADTQYF	TGTGCCATCACTCCGTCGACTAGCGAGGCAGATACGCAGTATTTT
.	TRBV3-1	TRBJ2-5	.	CASSHRLDLARAGRETQYF	TGTGCCAGCAGCCATCGCTTGGATTTAGCGAGGGCCGGGCGGGAGACCCAGTACTTC
many	TRBV4-3	TRBJ2-1	TRBD2	CASSQETSGYNEQFF	TGCGCCAGCAGCCAAGAGACTAGCGGGTACAATGAGCAGTTCTTC